These 17 T cell receptor beta chains were all obtained from the same sample, sequenced in a study of vaccination effects on CD4 cells after COVID-19. The antigens these receptors bind are not known. Antigen-specific CD4+ T cells were expanded (with viral peptide pools) by the ViraFEST assay ahead of sequencing. The culture ran for around nine days before CD4+ T cells were isolated. Vaccine recipients, nucleocapsid antibody negative, had no prior SARS-CoV-2 infection. Sequencing used immunoSEQ multiplex PCR; TCRdb keeps in-frame clones, though not all of them. The repertoire holds under 30,000 clones, approximately 80% seen once, with around 10% in the top ten. The sample here was CD4+ T cells from PBMCs cultured with HCoV-NL63 spike peptides, taken before COVID-19 vaccination. Every receptor here comes from a human donor who received a COVID-19 vaccine.

The sample holds one count of this clone. The rearrangement uses TRBV2 and TRBJ2-1, with 12 bases lining up with TRBD2. The V gene end was trimmed by 6 bases and the J gene end by 8 bases; junction bases not matched to a gene: 8. Germline V lookup: CDR1 SNHLY, CDR2 FYNNEI. The CDR3 is 15 amino acids. CDR3 region: CASSLLAGGSDEQFF. The CDR3 nucleotides read TGTGCCAGCAGCTTGCTAGCGGGAGGGAGTGATGAGCAGTTCTTC.

This clone was seen a handful of times. The genes are TRBV10-3 and TRBJ2-7, with D possibly matching TRBD2 (5 bases). V lost 8 bases and J 1 base, leaving 12 bases between the germline ends. There are 13 residues in the CDR3. CDR1 is ENHRY and CDR2 is SYGVKD in the germline V gene. CDR3 nucleotides: TGTGCCATCGCCAAAGAGGGATCCTACGAGCAGTACTTC. Amino acids: CAIAKEGSYEQYF.

The chain uses TRBV7-9 and TRBJ1-3; no reliable D call. V dropped 6 bases and J dropped 0 bases, with 15 bases sitting between them. The length of the CDR3 is 16 residues. Germline values: CDR1 SEHNR, CDR2 FQNEAQ (reference sequence). The CDR3 region has the DNA TGTGCCAGCAGTTTTAAAATCGCCAGCTCTGGAAACACCATATATTTT. It translates to CASSFKIASSGNTIYF. The whole variable domain, remainder taken from reference TRBV7-9 and TRBJ1-3, is DTGVSQNPRHKITKRGQNVTFRCDPISEHNRLYWYRQTLGQGPEFLTYFQNEAQLEKSRLLSDRFSAERPKGSFSTLEIQRTEQGDSAMYLCASSFKIASSGNTIYFGEGSWLTVV.

The chain is built from TRBV27 and TRBJ2-2; D ambiguous. The CDR3 is 17 residues long. Trimming removed 1 base at V and 8 bases at J, with 20 bases between. Germline V gene sequence: CDR1 MNHEY, CDR2 SMNVEV (reference sequence). The CDR3 nucleotides are TGTGCCAGCAGTTTATATTCTTGGACCCCAGGCCCGGGGGAGCTGTTTTTT. It encodes CASSLYSWTPGPGELFF.

The chain joins TRBV29-1 to TRBJ1-5; maybe TRBD1 (5 bases). The CDR3 has 15 residues. V was pared by 4 bases and J by 2 bases, with 15 bases between. Germline CDR1 and CDR2: SQVTM and ANQGSEA. The CDR3 is CSVGEGLLGNQPQHF. The DNA for the CDR3 is TGCAGCGTTGGAGAGGGACTTCTGGGCAATCAGCCCCAGCATTTT. Using reference TRBV29-1 and TRBJ1-5 for the parts outside the CDR3, the full variable domain is SAVISQKPSRDICQRGTSLTIQCQVDSQVTMMFWYRQQPGQSLTLIATANQGSEATYESGFVIDKFPISRPNLTFSTLTVSNMSPEDSSIYLCSVGEGLLGNQPQHFGDGTRLSIL.

The chain joins TRBV2 to TRBJ2-5; possibly TRBD1 for D (6 bases). The V and J ends lost 2 bases and 4 bases respectively, with 8 bases between them. CDR1 SNHLY and CDR2 FYNNEI come from the germline V gene. This CDR3 contains 13 residues. The CDR3 sequence: CASSERRGETQYF. The CDR3 nucleotides are TGTGCCAGCAGTGAACGCAGGGGAGAGACCCAGTACTTC.

The chain has TRBV5-6 and TRBJ2-7, with 9 bases aligning to TRBD2. The CDR3 extends over 15 amino acids. The V and J ends lost 4 bases and 4 bases, in that order; junction bases with no gene match: 9. Per the germline V gene, CDR1 is SGHDT and CDR2 is YYEEEE. CDR3 residues: CASSLLGLAGYEQYF. The CDR3 DNA sequence: TGTGCCAGCAGCCTCTTGGGACTAGCAGGGTACGAGCAGTACTTC.

V is TRBV3-1 (or the pseudogene TRBV3-2) and J is TRBJ1-3; 8 bases are shared with TRBD1. With V trimmed by 5 bases and J by 3 bases, 3 bases remained unmatched. Per the germline V gene, CDR1 is LGHDT and CDR2 is YNNKEL (reference sequence). The CDR3 contains 14 residues. CDR3 in DNA: TGTGCCAGCAGCTCGACAGGGGTTGGAAACACCATATATTTT. Its translation is CASSSTGVGNTIYF.

This sequence joins TRBV3-1 (or the pseudogene TRBV3-2) and TRBJ2-3; D remains unclear. The CDR3 is 11 amino acids. Between the trimmed V and J ends, which lost 3 bases and 4 bases, there was a span of 2 bases. Germline-derived CDR1 and CDR2 are LGHDT and YNNKEL (reference sequence). Here the CDR3 DNA reads TGTGCCAGCAGCCAGTCAGATACGCAGTATTTT. It codes for CASSQSDTQYF.

The V call is TRBV29-1, the J call TRBJ2-3; D ambiguous. The CDR3 spans 12 residues. CDR1 is SQVTM, CDR2 ANQGSEA, per germline. V lost 4 bases to trimming and J lost 5 bases, with 10 bases between them. The CDR3 DNA is TGCAGCGTTGGCGACCTCAAAGATACGCAGTATTTT. Protein sequence: CSVGDLKDTQYF.

The J gene is TRBJ1-1, the V gene TRBV5-1, with D tentatively TRBD1 (5 bases). CDR3 length: 14 residues. Between the trimmed V and J ends, which lost 3 bases and 0 bases, there was a span of 9 bases. Germline CDR1 SGHRS, CDR2 YFSETQ. The CDR3 coding sequence is TGCGCCAGCAGCTGGGGGGGTGTGAACACTGAAGCTTTCTTT. Its translation: CASSWGGVNTEAFF.

The rearrangement links TRBV3-1 (or the pseudogene TRBV3-2) to TRBJ2-4, with 9 bases aligning to TRBD1. Germline lookup yields CDR1 LGHDT and CDR2 YNNKEL (reference sequence). CDR3 length equals 14 residues. The trim removed 4 bases at V and 5 bases at J, leaving 3 bases unmatched. DNA for the CDR3: TGTGCCAGCAGCCCTAGGACAGGGGAAAACATTCAGTACTTC. Its protein is CASSPRTGENIQYF.

The V gene is TRBV6-5, the J gene TRBJ2-6; 11 positions match TRBD1. Germline CDR1 reads MNHEY; CDR2 reads SVGAGI. Trimming removed 10 bases from V and 3 bases from J; junction bases left unmatched: 5. This CDR3 has 15 residues. The CDR3 here is CATGQGAGGANVLTF. DNA for the CDR3: TGTGCCACCGGACAGGGGGCAGGTGGGGCCAACGTCCTGACTTTC.

This sequence joins TRBV29-1 and TRBJ1-3, with 8 bases fitting TRBD1. Germline V CDR1 and CDR2: SQVTM, ANQGSEA. The CDR3 consists of 16 residues. V lost 4 bases, J lost 0 bases, and 8 bases stayed unmatched. The CDR3 here is CSVGGTGVDSGNTIYF. CDR3 bases: TGCAGCGTTGGAGGGACAGGCGTAGACTCTGGAAACACCATATATTTT.

The chain is built from TRBV7-2 and TRBJ1-4; D might be TRBD1 (5 bases). The CDR3 runs to 15 residues. V was pared by 1 base and J by 0 bases, with 6 bases between. Germline V lookup: CDR1 SGHTA, CDR2 FQGNSA. CDR3 DNA: TGTGCCAGCAGCTTAGGGGGGTCAACTAATGAAAAACTGTTTTTT. Its protein is CASSLGGSTNEKLFF. The entire variable domain, with the rest obtained from reference TRBV7-2 and TRBJ1-4, is as follows: GAGVSQSPSNKVTEKGKDVELRCDPISGHTALYWYRQSLGQGLEFLIYFQGNSAPDKSGLPSDRFSAERTGGSVSTLTIQRTQQEDSAVYLCASSLGGSTNEKLFFGSGTQLSVL.

V is TRBV19 and J is TRBJ2-5; D could derive from TRBD1 or TRBD2 (5 bases each). V shed 8 bases and J shed 3 bases, with 16 bases lying between them. Germline CDR1 and CDR2: LNHDA and SQIVND (reference sequence). CDR3 length: 14 amino acids. DNA of the CDR3: TGTGCCAGTCGTACTGGGGGTGGGGAAGAGACCCAGTACTTC. Protein sequence: CASRTGGGEETQYF.

V is TRBV9 and J is TRBJ1-2; TRBD1 is a possible D gene (5 bases). V was cut by 3 bases and J by 1 base, with 10 bases left in between. This CDR3 is built from 14 residues. Germline V gene sequence: CDR1 SGDLS, CDR2 YYNGEE. DNA for the CDR3: TGTGCCAGCAGCGACATGGGACTTAACTATGGCTACACCTTC. Amino acids: CASSDMGLNYGYTF.